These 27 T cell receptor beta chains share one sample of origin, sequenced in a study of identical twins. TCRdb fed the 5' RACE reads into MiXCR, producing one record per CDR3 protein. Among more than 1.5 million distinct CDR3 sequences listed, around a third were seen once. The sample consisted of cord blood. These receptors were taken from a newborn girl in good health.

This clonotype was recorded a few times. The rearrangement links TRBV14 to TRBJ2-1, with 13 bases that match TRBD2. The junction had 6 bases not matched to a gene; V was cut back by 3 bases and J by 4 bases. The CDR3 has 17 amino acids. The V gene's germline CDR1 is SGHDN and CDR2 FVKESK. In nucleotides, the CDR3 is TGTGCCAGCAGCCACCTCGGGACTAGCGGGGCTTACAATGAGCAGTTCTTC. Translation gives CASSHLGTSGAYNEQFF.

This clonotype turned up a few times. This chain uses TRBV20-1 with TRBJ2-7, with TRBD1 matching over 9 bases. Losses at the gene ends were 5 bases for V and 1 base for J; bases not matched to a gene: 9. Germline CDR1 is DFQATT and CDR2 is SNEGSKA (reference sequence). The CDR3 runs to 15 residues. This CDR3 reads CSALRDRVFSYEQYF. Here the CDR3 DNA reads TGCAGTGCTCTCCGGGACAGGGTTTTTTCCTACGAGCAGTACTTC.

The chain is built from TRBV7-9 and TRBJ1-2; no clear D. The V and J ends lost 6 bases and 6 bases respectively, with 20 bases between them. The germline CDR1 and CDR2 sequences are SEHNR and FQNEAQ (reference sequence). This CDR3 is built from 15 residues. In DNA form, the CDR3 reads TGTGCCAGCAGTCGCACCTCAACGGACGTCCATGGCTACACCTTC. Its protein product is CASSRTSTDVHGYTF.

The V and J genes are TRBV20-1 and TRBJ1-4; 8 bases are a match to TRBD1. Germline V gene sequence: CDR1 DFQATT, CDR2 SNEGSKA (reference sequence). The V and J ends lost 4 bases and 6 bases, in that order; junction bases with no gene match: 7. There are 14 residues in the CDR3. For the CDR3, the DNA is TGCAGTGCTAAAACGTGGGGACAGGATGAAAAACTGTTTTTT. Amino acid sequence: CSAKTWGQDEKLFF.

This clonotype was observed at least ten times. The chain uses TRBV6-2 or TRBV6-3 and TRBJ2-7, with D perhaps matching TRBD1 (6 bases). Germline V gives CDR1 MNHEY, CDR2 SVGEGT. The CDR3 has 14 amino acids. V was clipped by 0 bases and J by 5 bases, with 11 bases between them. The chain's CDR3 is CASSYSSRGNEQYF. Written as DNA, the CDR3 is TGTGCCAGCAGTTACTCGAGCAGGGGCAACGAGCAGTACTTC.

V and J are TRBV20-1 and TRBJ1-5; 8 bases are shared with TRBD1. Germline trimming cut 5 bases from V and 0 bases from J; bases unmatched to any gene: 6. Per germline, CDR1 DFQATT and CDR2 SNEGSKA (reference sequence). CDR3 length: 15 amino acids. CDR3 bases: TGCAGTGCTCTTCCGGGACAGGCTAGCAATCAGCCCCAGCATTTT. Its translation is CSALPGQASNQPQHF.

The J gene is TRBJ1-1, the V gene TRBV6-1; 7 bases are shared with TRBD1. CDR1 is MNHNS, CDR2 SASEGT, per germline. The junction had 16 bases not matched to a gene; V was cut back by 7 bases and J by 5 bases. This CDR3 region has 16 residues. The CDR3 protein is CASNAPPRGLRTEAFF. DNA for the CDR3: TGTGCCAGCAACGCGCCTCCAAGGGGGCTACGAACTGAAGCTTTCTTT.

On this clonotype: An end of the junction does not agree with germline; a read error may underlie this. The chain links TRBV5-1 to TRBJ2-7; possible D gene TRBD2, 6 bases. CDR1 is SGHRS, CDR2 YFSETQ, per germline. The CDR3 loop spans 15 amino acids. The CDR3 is CTSSRTPGDGVIQYF. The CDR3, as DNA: TGCACCAGCAGCCGAACTCCGGGAGACGGGGTGATTCAGTACTTC.

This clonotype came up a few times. CDR3 nucleotide sequence: TGCGCCAGCAGCTCGACCGGGACAGGGTTTCCTTCCTACGAGCAGTACTTC. Amino acid sequence: CASSSTGTGFPSYEQYF. The V gene is TRBV5-1, the J gene TRBJ2-7, with 9 bases that match TRBD1. V trimming: 3 bases; J trimming: 1 base; junction bases outside the gene matches: 11. Germline values: CDR1 SGHRS, CDR2 YFSETQ. CDR3 length equals 17 residues. The entire variable domain, with the rest obtained from reference TRBV5-1 and TRBJ2-7, is as follows: KAGVTQTPRYLIKTRGQQVTLSCSPISGHRSVSWYQQTPGQGLQFLFEYFSETQRNKGNFPGRFSGRQFSNSRSEMNVSTLELGDSALYLCASSSTGTGFPSYEQYFGPGTRLTVT.

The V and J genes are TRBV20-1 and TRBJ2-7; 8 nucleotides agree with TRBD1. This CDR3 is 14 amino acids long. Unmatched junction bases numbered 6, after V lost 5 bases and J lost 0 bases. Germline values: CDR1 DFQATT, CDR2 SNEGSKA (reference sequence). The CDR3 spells CSAARQGISYEQYF. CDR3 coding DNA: TGCAGTGCTGCCCGACAGGGGATCTCCTACGAGCAGTACTTC.

In nucleotides, the CDR3 is TGCGCCAGCAGCTTTCCAGGGAGGAGTGAAGCTTTCTTT. Encoded protein: CASSFPGRSEAFF. This rearrangement joins TRBV5-1 to TRBJ1-1; weak D call: TRBD1 (5 bases). Germline V gene lookup returns CDR1 SGHRS and CDR2 YFSETQ. The CDR3 loop spans 13 amino acids. Trimming stripped 2 bases from V and 7 bases from J, with 12 bases between.

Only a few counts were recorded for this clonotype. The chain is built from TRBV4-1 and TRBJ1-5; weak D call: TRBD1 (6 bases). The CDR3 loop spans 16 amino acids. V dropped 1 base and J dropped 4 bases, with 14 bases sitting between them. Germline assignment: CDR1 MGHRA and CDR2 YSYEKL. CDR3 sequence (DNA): TGCGCCAGCAGCCAAGCGTCGGGGGCACTTAATCAGCCCCAGCATTTT. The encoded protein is CASSQASGALNQPQHF.

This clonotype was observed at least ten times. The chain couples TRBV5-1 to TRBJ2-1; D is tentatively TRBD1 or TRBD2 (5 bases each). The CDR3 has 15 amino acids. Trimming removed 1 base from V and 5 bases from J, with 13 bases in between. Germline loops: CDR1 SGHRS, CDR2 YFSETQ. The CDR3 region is CASSLLAGSHNEQFF. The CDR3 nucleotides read TGCGCCAGCAGCTTGTTGGCAGGGAGCCACAATGAGCAGTTCTTC.

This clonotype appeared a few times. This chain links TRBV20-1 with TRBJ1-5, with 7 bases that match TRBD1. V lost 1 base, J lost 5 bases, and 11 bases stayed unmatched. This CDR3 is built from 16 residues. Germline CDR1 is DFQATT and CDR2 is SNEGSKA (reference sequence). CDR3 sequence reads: CSARVGRQGEYQPQHF. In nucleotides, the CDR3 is TGCAGTGCTAGAGTAGGCAGACAGGGCGAATATCAGCCCCAGCATTTT.

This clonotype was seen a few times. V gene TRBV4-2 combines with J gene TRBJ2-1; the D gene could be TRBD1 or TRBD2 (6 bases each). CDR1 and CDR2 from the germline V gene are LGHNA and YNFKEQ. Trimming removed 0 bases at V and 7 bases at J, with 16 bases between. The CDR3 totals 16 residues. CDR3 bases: TGTGCCAGCAGCCAAGATCTTGGAGGGGGGTGGAATGAGCAGTTCTTC. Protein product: CASSQDLGGGWNEQFF.

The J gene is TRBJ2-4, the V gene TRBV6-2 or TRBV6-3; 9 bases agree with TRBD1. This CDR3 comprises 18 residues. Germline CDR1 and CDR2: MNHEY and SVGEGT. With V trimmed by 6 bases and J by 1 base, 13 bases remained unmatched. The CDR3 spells CASSAGTGKGRAKNIQYF. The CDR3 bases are TGTGCCAGCAGCGCCGGGACAGGGAAGGGTAGGGCCAAAAACATTCAGTACTTC.

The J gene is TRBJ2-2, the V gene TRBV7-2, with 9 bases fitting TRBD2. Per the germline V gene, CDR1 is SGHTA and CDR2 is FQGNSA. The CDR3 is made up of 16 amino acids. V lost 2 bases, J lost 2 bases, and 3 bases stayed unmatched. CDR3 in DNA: TGTGCCAGCAGCTTACATCTAGCGGGAAACACCGGGGAGCTGTTTTTT. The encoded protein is CASSLHLAGNTGELFF.

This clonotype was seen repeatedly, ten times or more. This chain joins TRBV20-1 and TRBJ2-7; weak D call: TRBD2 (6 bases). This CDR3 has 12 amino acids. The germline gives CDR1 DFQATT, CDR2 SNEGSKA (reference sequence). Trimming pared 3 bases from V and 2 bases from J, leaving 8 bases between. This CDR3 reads CSAREGAYEQYF. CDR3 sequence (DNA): TGCAGTGCTAGGGAGGGAGCCTACGAGCAGTACTTC.

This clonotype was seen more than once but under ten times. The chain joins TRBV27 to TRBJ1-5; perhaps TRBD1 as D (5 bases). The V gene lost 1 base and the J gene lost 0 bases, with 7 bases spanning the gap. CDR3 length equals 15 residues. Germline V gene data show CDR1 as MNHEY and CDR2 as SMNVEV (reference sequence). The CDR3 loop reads CASSLCRDSNQPQHF. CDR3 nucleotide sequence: TGTGCCAGCAGTTTATGCAGGGATAGCAATCAGCCCCAGCATTTT.

Here the CDR3 DNA reads TGTGCCAGCAGTATGCTGCAAGGGAACACCATATATTTT. Translation gives CASSMLQGNTIYF. The chain is built from TRBV28 and TRBJ1-3; no clear D gene. The CDR3 consists of 13 residues. Germline lookup yields CDR1 MDHEN and CDR2 SYDVKM. The germline V and J ends were trimmed by 5 bases and 7 bases, with 12 bases remaining between them. Full variable domain (outside the CDR3, taken from reference TRBV28 and TRBJ1-3): DVKVTQSSRYLVKRTGEKVFLECVQDMDHENMFWYRQDPGLGLRLIYFSYDVKMKEKGDIPEGYSVSREKKERFSLILESASTNQTSMYLCASSMLQGNTIYFGEGSWLTVV.

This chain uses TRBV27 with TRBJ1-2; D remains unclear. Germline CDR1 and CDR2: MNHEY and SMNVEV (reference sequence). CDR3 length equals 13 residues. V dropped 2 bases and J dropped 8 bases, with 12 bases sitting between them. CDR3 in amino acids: CASSLRFGEGYTF. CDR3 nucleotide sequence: TGTGCCAGCAGTTTACGGTTCGGGGAGGGCTACACCTTC.

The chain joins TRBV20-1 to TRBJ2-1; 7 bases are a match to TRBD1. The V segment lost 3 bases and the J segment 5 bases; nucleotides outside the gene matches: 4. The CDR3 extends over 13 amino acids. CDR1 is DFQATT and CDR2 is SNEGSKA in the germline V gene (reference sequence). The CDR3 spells CSARKQGNNEQFF. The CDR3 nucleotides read TGCAGTGCTAGGAAACAGGGGAACAATGAGCAGTTCTTC.

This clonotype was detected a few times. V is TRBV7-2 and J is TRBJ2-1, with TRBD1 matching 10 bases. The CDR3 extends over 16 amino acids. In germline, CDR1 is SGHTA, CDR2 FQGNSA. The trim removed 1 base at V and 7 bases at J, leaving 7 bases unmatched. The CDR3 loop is CASSLELSGQGNEQFF. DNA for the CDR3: TGTGCCAGCAGCTTAGAATTGTCGGGACAGGGGAATGAGCAGTTCTTC.

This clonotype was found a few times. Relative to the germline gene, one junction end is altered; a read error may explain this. This CDR3 is CAFSDDSSYEQYF. The CDR3 coding sequence is TGTGCCTTCAGTGATGACAGCTCCTACGAGCAGTACTTC. The genes are TRBV10-3 and TRBJ2-7; weak D call: TRBD1 (5 bases). CDR1 and CDR2 (germline): ENHRY, SYGVKD. The CDR3 consists of 13 residues.

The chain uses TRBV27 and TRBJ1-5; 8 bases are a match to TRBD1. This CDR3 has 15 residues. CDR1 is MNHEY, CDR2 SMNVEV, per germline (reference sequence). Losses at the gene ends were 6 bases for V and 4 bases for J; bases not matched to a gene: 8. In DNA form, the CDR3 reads TGTGCCAGCAGACTACAGGGGGTTAGAAATCAGCCCCAGCATTTT. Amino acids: CASRLQGVRNQPQHF.

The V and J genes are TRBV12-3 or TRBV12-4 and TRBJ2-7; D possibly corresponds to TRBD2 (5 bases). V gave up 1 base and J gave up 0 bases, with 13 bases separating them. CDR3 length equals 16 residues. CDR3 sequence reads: CASSLGTPTISYEQYF. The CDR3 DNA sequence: TGTGCCAGCAGTTTAGGGACTCCGACCATCTCCTACGAGCAGTACTTC.

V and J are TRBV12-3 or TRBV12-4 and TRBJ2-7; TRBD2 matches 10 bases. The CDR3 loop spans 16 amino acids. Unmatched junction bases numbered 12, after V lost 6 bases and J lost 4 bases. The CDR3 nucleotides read TGTGCCAGCAGCCCCCTAGGCCTAGCGGGGGAATACGAGCAGTACTTC. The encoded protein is CASSPLGLAGEYEQYF.